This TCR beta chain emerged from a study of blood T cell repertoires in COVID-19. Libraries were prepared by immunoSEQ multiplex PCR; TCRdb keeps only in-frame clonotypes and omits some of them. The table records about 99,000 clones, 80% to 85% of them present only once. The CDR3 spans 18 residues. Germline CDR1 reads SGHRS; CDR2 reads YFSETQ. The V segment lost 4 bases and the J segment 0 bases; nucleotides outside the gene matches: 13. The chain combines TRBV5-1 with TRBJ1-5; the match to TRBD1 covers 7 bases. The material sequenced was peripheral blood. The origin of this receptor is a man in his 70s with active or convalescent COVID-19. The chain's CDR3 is CASSVPPGQNHSNQPQHF. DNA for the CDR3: TGCGCCAGCAGCGTACCACCGGGACAGAATCATAGCAATCAGCCCCAGCATTTT. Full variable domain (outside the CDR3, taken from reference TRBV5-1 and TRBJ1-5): KAGVTQTPRYLIKTRGQQVTLSCSPISGHRSVSWYQQTPGQGLQFLFEYFSETQRNKGNFPGRFSGRQFSNSRSEMNVSTLELGDSALYLCASSVPPGQNHSNQPQHFGDGTRLSIL.